This entry describes one TCR beta chain. Its antigen remains undetermined. No much larger clonotype is one base removed from it; base qualities were not supplied. This sample is drawn from a study of blood T cell repertoires in COVID-19 (TCRdb year 2020). Broadly, across the study: The collaborator samples originated in the United States, Italy and Spain and spanned the acute and convalescent phases of COVID-19. Subjects who had been exposed to COVID-19, were actively infected with it, or had recovered from it provided the deeply sampled blood TCRbeta repertoires that made up the dataset. The samples were drawn from two sources: the first 160 participants of the ongoing ImmuneRACE study, and 1,000 to 1,500 subjects contributed by 6 global collaborators. Where available, HLA class I and class II types were obtained from metadata supplied by the sample provider rather than from assay-based typing. The prospective study material was composed of cDNA or gDNA derived from T cells, B-cell-depleted T cells, or PBMCs. The repertoires were made available in a free public database intended to serve as a resource for research on the immune response to SARS-CoV-2. Nearly every sample came with metadata listing a de-identified subject ID, COVID-19 status, age in years and sex.

Sequences GTSNPN (CDR1) and SVGIG (CDR2) are obtained from the germline V gene (reference sequence). Measured from the cysteine to the phenylalanine, the CDR3 is 16 residues long. Only CDR3 DNA remains: 48 bases, in frame from the first base. V has 7 bases trimmed and J has 3 bases trimmed; junction bases matching no gene number 16. Results and caveats for the whole study, not just this receptor: How much clinical and demographic metadata was included differed by source and by participant, and the metadata was provided uncurated.

Whole blood was collected in K2EDTA tubes by collaborating institutions according to the institutions' own protocols. For TCRbeta analysis, collaborators shipped samples as frozen whole blood, isolated PBMCs, or DNA extracted from either of those sample types. The immunoSEQ Assay, a bias-controlled multiplex PCR, was used to amplify TCRbeta CDR3 regions from genomic DNA. Turning to the authors' computational methods: The number of nucleated cells in each sample was estimated from the amplification of reference gene primers within the assay. To quantify the absolute abundance of each unique TCRbeta CDR3 rearrangement, sequence reads were collapsed and filtered. For each sample, productive Simpson clonality was calculated as the square root of Simpson's diversity index over productive rearrangements. What TCRdb holds here is the immuneACCESS table cut down to in-frame rearrangements. Part of the clones is not present; checked against another copy, under half of the missing clones reflect an unresolved V gene, and the others are unexplained. The V and J calls and clone size come from that table; D and trimming were worked out from the DNA. The sample table holds 200,000 to 250,000 clones, of which less than 85% were seen once. The ten largest clones represent about 7% of the sample.

Sequenced material: peripheral blood. Recombination joined TRBV30 with TRBJ2-3, with 7 junctional bases fitting TRBD1. The receptor was derived from a woman in her 70s with acute or convalescent COVID-19. The nucleotide sequence reads TGTGCCTACACTAAATCCTCCGGGACAGCTACAGATACGCAGTATTTT. Its protein reads: CAYTKSSGTATDTQYF.